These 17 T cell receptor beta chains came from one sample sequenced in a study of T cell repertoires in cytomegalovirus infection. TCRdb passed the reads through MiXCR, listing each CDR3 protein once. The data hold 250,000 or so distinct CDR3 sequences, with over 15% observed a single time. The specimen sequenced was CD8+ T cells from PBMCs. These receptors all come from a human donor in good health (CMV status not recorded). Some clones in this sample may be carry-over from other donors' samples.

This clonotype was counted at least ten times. The CDR3 DNA sequence: TGTGCCAGCAGCTTATGGGCTAGCACAGATACGCAGTATTTT. This encodes CASSLWASTDTQYF. V and J are TRBV7-2 and TRBJ2-3; D unresolved. Trimming cost V 2 bases and J 0 bases, with 6 bases left between them. Germline V gene lookup returns CDR1 SGHTA and CDR2 FQGNSA. CDR3 size: 14 residues.

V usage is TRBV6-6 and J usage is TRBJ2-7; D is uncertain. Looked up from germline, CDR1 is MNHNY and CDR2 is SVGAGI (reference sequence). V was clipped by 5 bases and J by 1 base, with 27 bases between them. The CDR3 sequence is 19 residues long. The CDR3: CASSPRQPPIGGRSYEQYF. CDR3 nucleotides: TGTGCCAGCAGTCCCCGCCAGCCCCCAATAGGTGGTCGGTCCTACGAGCAGTACTTC.

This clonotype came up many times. CDR3 residues: CASSQGGQREAFF. CDR3 coding DNA: TGCGCCAGCAGCCAAGGTGGACAGAGGGAAGCTTTCTTT. The gene calls are TRBV4-1 and TRBJ1-1; D possibly corresponds to TRBD1 (6 bases). This CDR3 is 13 amino acids long. Germline-derived CDR1 and CDR2 are MGHRA and YSYEKL. Trimming removed 1 base from V and 8 bases from J, with 11 bases in between.

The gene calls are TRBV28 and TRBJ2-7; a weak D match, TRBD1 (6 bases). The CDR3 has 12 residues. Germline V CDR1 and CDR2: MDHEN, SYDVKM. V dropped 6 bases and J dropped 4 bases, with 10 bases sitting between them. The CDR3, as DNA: TGTGCCAGCAGGGCAGGGGTTTACGAGCAGTACTTC. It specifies CASRAGVYEQYF.

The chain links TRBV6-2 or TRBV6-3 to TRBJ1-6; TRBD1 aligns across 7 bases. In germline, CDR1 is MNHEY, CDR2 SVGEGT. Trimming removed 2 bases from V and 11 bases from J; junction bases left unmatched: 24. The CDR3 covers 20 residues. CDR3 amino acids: CASSYTTPGQYHSFQPPLHF. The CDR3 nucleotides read TGTGCCAGCAGTTACACGACACCGGGACAGTACCATTCGTTCCAGCCACCCCTCCACTTT.

CDR3 region: CASSSTSGVMGNEQFF. Written as DNA, the CDR3 is TGTGCCAGCAGCTCTACTAGCGGGGTAATGGGCAATGAGCAGTTCTTC. This chain joins TRBV12-3 or TRBV12-4 and TRBJ2-1, with 10 bases identical to TRBD2. Trimming removed 6 bases from V and 6 bases from J; junction bases left unmatched: 11. The CDR3 is 16 amino acids.

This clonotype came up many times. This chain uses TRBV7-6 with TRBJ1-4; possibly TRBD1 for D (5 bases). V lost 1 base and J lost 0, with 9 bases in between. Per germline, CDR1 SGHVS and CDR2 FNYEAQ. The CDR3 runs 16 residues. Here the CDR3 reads CASSLGWTTTNEKLFF. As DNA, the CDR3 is TGTGCCAGCAGCTTAGGATGGACAACAACTAATGAAAAACTGTTTTTT. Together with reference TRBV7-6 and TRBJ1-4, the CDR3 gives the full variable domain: GAGVSQSPRYKVTKRGQDVALRCDPISGHVSLYWYRQALGQGPEFLTYFNYEAQQDKSGLPNDRFSAERPEGSISTLTIQRTEQRDSAMYRCASSLGWTTTNEKLFFGSGTQLSVL.

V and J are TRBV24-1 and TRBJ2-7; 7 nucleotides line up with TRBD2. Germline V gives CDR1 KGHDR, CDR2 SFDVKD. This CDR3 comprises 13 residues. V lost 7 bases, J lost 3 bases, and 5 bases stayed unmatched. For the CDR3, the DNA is TGTGCCACCAGGGGCAGGGAGGGCTACGAGCAGTACTTC. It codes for CATRGREGYEQYF.

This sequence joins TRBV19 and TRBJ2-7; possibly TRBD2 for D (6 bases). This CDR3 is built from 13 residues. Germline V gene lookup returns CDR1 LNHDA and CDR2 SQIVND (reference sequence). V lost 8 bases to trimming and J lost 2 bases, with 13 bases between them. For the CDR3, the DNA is TGTGCCAGTGGACCCGGGAGTGCCTACGAGCAGTACTTC. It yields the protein CASGPGSAYEQYF. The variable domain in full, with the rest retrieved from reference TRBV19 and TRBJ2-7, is DGGITQSPKYLFRKEGQNVTLSCEQNLNHDAMYWYRQDPGQGLRLIYYSQIVNDFQKGDIAEGYSVSREKKESFPLTVTSAQKNPTAFYLCASGPGSAYEQYFGPGTRLTVT.

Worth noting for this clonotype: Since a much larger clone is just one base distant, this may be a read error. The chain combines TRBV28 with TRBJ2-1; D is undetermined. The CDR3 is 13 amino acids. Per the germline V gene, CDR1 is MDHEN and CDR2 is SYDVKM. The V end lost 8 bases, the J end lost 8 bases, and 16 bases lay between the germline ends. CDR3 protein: CASQSHIVYEQFF. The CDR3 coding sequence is TGTGCCAGCCAGAGCCACATAGTCTATGAGCAGTTCTTC.

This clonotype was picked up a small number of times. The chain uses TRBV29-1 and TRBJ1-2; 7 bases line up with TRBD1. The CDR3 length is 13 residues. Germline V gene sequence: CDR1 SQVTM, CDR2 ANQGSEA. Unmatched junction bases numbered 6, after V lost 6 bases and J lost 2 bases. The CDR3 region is CSVVGTENYGYTF. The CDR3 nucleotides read TGCAGCGTCGTCGGGACAGAAAACTATGGCTACACCTTC.

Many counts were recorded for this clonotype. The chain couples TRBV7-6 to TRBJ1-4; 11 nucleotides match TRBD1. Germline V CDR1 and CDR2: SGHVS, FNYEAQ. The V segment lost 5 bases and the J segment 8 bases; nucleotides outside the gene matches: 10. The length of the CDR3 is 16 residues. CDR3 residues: CASSPYRTGGKEKLFF. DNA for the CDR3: TGTGCCAGCAGCCCTTACAGGACAGGGGGCAAAGAAAAACTGTTTTTT.

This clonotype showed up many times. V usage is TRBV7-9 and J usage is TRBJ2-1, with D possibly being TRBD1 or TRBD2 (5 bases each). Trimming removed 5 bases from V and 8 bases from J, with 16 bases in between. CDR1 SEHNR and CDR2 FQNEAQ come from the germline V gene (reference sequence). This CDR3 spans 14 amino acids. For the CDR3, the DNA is TGTGCCAGCAGCGGGACGCCGTCTACGGATGAGCAGTTCTTC. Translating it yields CASSGTPSTDEQFF.

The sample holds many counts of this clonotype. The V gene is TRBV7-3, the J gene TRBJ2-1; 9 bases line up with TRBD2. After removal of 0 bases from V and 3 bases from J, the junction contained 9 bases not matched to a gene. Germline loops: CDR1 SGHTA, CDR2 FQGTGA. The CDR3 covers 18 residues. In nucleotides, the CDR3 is TGTGCCAGCAGCTTAACAGGGGCTAGCGGGGACCTCTACAATGAGCAGTTCTTC. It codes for CASSLTGASGDLYNEQFF.

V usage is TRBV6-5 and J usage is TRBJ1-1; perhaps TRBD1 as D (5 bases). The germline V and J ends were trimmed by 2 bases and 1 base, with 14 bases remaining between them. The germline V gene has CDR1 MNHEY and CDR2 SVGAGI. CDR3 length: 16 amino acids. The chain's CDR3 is CASSYISGKPNTEAFF. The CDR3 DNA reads TGTGCCAGCAGTTACATTTCAGGGAAACCGAACACTGAAGCTTTCTTT.

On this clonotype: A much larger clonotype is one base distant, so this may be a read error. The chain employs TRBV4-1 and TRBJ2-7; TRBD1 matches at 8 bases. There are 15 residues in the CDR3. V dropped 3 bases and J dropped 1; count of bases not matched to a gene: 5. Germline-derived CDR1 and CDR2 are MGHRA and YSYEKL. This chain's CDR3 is CASSHRDRRSYEQYF. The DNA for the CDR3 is TGCGCCAGCAGCCACAGGGACAGGCGATCCTACGAGCAGTACTTC.

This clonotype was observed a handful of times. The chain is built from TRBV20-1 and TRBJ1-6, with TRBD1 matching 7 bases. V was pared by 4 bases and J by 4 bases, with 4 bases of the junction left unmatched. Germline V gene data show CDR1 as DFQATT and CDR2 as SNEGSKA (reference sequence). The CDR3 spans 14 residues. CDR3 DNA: TGCAGTGCTATCGGGACAGCGTATAATTCACCCCTCCACTTT. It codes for CSAIGTAYNSPLHF.